Following are 20 T cell receptor beta chains from one sample sequenced in a study of cytomegalovirus exposure and HLA in healthy donors. PCR primers comprised 60 Vbeta and 13 Jbeta primers. Measured with immunoSEQ multiplex PCR; TCRdb has only the in-frame clones, and not every one. The sample lists approximately 150,000 clones, approximately 84% occurring once. The sequencing sample was made of PBMCs. All receptors come from a man younger than 45 in good health and CMV-seropositive.

The chain has TRBV6-4 and TRBJ2-2; 9 bases fit TRBD2. This CDR3 has 15 residues. Germline trimming cut 5 bases from V and 5 bases from J; bases unmatched to any gene: 6. Per the germline V gene, CDR1 is MRHNA and CDR2 is SNTAGT. CDR3 in DNA: TGTGCCAGCAGTTTAGCGGGAGAAGGTACCGGGGAGCTGTTTTTT. Residues: CASSLAGEGTGELFF.

The chain combines TRBV18 with TRBJ1-1; D unresolved. CDR3 length: 16 amino acids. V was pared by 2 bases and J by 3 bases, with 16 bases between. CDR1 is KGHSH, CDR2 LQKENI, per germline. CDR3 DNA sequence: TGTGCCAGCTCACCAGTTTTTTCGACACCCGACACTGAAGCTTTCTTT. Protein product: CASSPVFSTPDTEAFF.

The chain recombines TRBV25-1 with TRBJ2-4, with 9 positions matching TRBD2. There are 14 residues in the CDR3. V lost 6 bases and J lost 1; bases outside the gene matches: 1. Germline V lookup: CDR1 MGHDK, CDR2 SYGVNS. CDR3 sequence reads: CASRAGGAKNIQYF. CDR3 DNA sequence: TGTGCCAGCAGAGCGGGAGGTGCCAAAAACATTCAGTACTTC.

This clone was seen just once. The chain uses TRBV7-2 and TRBJ2-2; no reliable D call. Trimming took 1 base from V and 6 from J, leaving 6 bases between them. CDR1 and CDR2 from the germline V gene are SGHTA and FQGNSA. This CDR3 comprises 13 residues. CDR3: CASSLELPGELFF. In DNA, the CDR3 is TGTGCCAGCAGCTTAGAACTCCCCGGGGAGCTGTTTTTT.

This clone was picked up one time. The chain carries TRBV5-1 and TRBJ1-1; 8 bases are shared with TRBD1. Losses at the gene ends were 0 bases for V and 4 bases for J; bases not matched to a gene: 5. The CDR3 extends over 15 amino acids. CDR1 is SGHRS, CDR2 YFSETQ, per germline. CDR3 region: CASSLGSTGGTEAFF. In DNA, the CDR3 is TGCGCCAGCAGCTTGGGAAGTACAGGGGGCACTGAAGCTTTCTTT.

The chain joins TRBV6-5 to TRBJ1-5; D gene ambiguous. The V gene's germline CDR1 is MNHEY and CDR2 SVGAGI. There are 13 residues in the CDR3. Trimming shortened V by 5 bases and J by 4 bases, and 9 bases separated the two germline ends. CDR3 loop: CASSRGGNQPQHF. In nucleotides, the CDR3 is TGTGCCAGCAGTCGAGGTGGGAATCAGCCCCAGCATTTT.

This clone has more than one count but fewer than ten. The chain carries TRBV4-3 and TRBJ2-1, with 15 bases matching TRBD2. The CDR3 runs 16 residues. Unmatched junction bases numbered 3, after V lost 1 base and J lost 8 bases. Germline CDR1 reads LGHNA; CDR2 reads YSLEER. CDR3 bases: TGCGCCAGCAGCCAAGGGACTAGCGGGGGGGGCGATGAGCAGTTCTTC. Translated: CASSQGTSGGGDEQFF.

This rearrangement joins TRBV11-3 to TRBJ1-1; D might be TRBD1 (6 bases). CDR1 and CDR2 (germline): SGHNT, YENEEA. V was shortened by 4 bases and J by 1 base, with 10 bases between the two germline ends. This CDR3 is built from 14 residues. The CDR3 spells CASSSGTQNTEAFF. DNA for the CDR3: TGTGCCAGCAGCTCCGGGACACAGAACACTGAAGCTTTCTTT.

V is TRBV19 and J is TRBJ1-2, with 7 bases fitting TRBD1. The CDR3 length is 13 residues. V lost 5 bases and J lost 5; bases outside the gene matches: 5. Germline values: CDR1 LNHDA, CDR2 SQIVND (reference sequence). CDR3 coding DNA: TGTGCCAGTAGTGTCACAGGGGCTTATGGCTACACCTTC. Translation: CASSVTGAYGYTF.

The chain employs TRBV27 and TRBJ2-7; D ambiguous. This CDR3 spans 15 amino acids. Deletions cut 2 bases from V and 2 bases from J, with 13 bases between. Germline-derived CDR1 and CDR2 are MNHEY and SMNVEV (reference sequence). This CDR3 reads CASSLKQFVPYEQYF. In nucleotides, the CDR3 is TGTGCCAGCAGTTTAAAACAGTTTGTACCCTACGAGCAGTACTTC.

The rearrangement links TRBV19 to TRBJ1-1; 9 nucleotides match TRBD1. The V and J ends lost 7 bases and 7 bases, in that order; junction bases with no gene match: 7. The CDR3 is 13 amino acids. Germline V gene data show CDR1 as LNHDA and CDR2 as SQIVND (reference sequence). CDR3 nucleotides: TGTGCCAGTAACCAAGGGACAGGGCTTGAAGCTTTCTTT. This gives the protein CASNQGTGLEAFF. Full variable domain (rest looked up from reference TRBV19 and TRBJ1-1): DGGITQSPKYLFRKEGQNVTLSCEQNLNHDAMYWYRQDPGQGLRLIYYSQIVNDFQKGDIAEGYSVSREKKESFPLTVTSAQKNPTAFYLCASNQGTGLEAFFGQGTRLTVV.

The CDR3 region has the DNA TGCGCCAGCAGCTTGGACAGCACAAAAGAGACCCAGTACTTC. This sequence encodes CASSLDSTKETQYF. This chain uses TRBV5-1 with TRBJ2-5; D gene uncertain. Germline CDR1 and CDR2: SGHRS and YFSETQ. The CDR3 is 14 residues long. V lost 0 bases and J 3 bases, leaving 9 bases between the germline ends. The variable domain in full, with the rest retrieved from reference TRBV5-1 and TRBJ2-5, is KAGVTQTPRYLIKTRGQQVTLSCSPISGHRSVSWYQQTPGQGLQFLFEYFSETQRNKGNFPGRFSGRQFSNSRSEMNVSTLELGDSALYLCASSLDSTKETQYFGPGTRLLVL.

This chain joins TRBV5-1 and TRBJ2-5, with 8 positions matching TRBD1. CDR1 and CDR2 (germline): SGHRS, YFSETQ. This CDR3 spans 16 amino acids. V lost 4 bases and J lost 1; bases outside the gene matches: 9. CDR3: CASSPGQVDLQETQYF. DNA of the CDR3: TGCGCCAGCAGCCCGGGACAGGTGGACCTCCAAGAGACCCAGTACTTC.

The V and J genes are TRBV7-2 and TRBJ2-2; D remains unclear. The germline gives CDR1 SGHTA, CDR2 FQGNSA. Trimming cost V 1 base and J 3 bases, with 12 bases left between them. This CDR3 has 16 residues. The CDR3 is CASSLEARRDTGELFF. The CDR3, as DNA: TGTGCCAGCAGCTTAGAGGCGCGCCGGGACACCGGGGAGCTGTTTTTT.

This chain connects TRBV15 to TRBJ2-1; TRBD2 matches at 10 bases. The J segment lost 7 bases and the V segment lost 9 bases, leaving 9 bases of the junction unmatched. The CDR3 has 14 residues. Germline V gene lookup returns CDR1 LNHNV and CDR2 YYDKDF (reference sequence). The CDR3 sequence: CATASGRAGNEQFF. CDR3 DNA sequence: TGTGCCACGGCGAGCGGGAGGGCGGGGAATGAGCAGTTCTTC. The full variable domain, completed using reference TRBV15 and TRBJ2-1, is DAMVIQNPRYQVTQFGKPVTLSCSQTLNHNVMYWYQQKSSQAPKLLFHYYDKDFNNEADTPDNFQSRRPNTSFCFLDIRSPGLGDTAMYLCATASGRAGNEQFFGPGTRLTVL.

This chain joins TRBV7-2 and TRBJ2-1; 12 nucleotides align to TRBD2. V lost 8 bases to trimming and J lost 0 bases; unmatched junction nucleotides: 5. Per germline, CDR1 SGHTA and CDR2 FQGNSA. The CDR3 loop spans 16 amino acids. The CDR3 bases are TGTGCCAGCTCGACTAGCGGGAGTGTCTCCTACAATGAGCAGTTCTTC. Its translation is CASSTSGSVSYNEQFF.

The genes are TRBV7-2 and TRBJ1-1; no reliable D call. V gave up 1 base and J gave up 1 base, with 10 bases separating them. CDR1 and CDR2 from the germline V gene are SGHTA and FQGNSA. This CDR3 is 15 amino acids long. CDR3 sequence: CASSLVFGQNTEAFF. The CDR3, as DNA: TGTGCCAGCAGCTTAGTCTTTGGGCAGAACACTGAAGCTTTCTTT.

The genes are TRBV5-1 and TRBJ2-3, with 7 nucleotides matching TRBD2. Germline lookup yields CDR1 SGHRS and CDR2 YFSETQ. The CDR3 is made up of 15 amino acids. Trimming cost V 2 bases and J 5 bases; bases outside gene matches: 8. Here the CDR3 DNA reads TGCGCCAGCAGCTTCTCTAGAGGGGAGGGAGATACGCAGTATTTT. This sequence encodes CASSFSRGEGDTQYF.

This clone was counted between two and nine times. This chain links TRBV6-5 with TRBJ1-1, with D perhaps matching TRBD1 (6 bases). The CDR3 is made up of 15 amino acids. CDR1 is MNHEY, CDR2 SVGAGI, per germline. V dropped 2 bases and J dropped 0 bases, with 10 bases sitting between them. The CDR3 nucleotides are TGTGCCAGCAGTTACCGAGGACAGATGAACACTGAAGCTTTCTTT. Translating gives CASSYRGQMNTEAFF.

CDR3 coding DNA: TGCGCCAGCAGCTTAAGCCCAGGGGGCGGTGAGCAGTTCTTC. Its protein product is CASSLSPGGGEQFF. The chain joins TRBV5-1 to TRBJ2-1, with 8 positions matching TRBD1. The CDR3 has 14 amino acids. Germline V gives CDR1 SGHRS, CDR2 YFSETQ. Trimming at V came to 2 bases and at J to 9 bases, leaving 7 bases not matched to a gene.